Following are 10 T cell receptor beta chains from one sample sequenced in a study of PD-1 blockade in mismatch repair-deficient tumors. Sequenced by immunoSEQ multiplex PCR; TCRdb stores in-frame clones only, minus some. The top ten hold about 4.5% of the sample, which has around 110,000 clones, about 74% seen once. The starting material was peripheral blood, obtained 60 weeks after starting pembrolizumab. Receptors originate from an adult with mismatch repair-deficient cancer.

Only a few counts were recorded for this clone. This chain uses TRBV4-1 with TRBJ2-5; 8 nucleotides match TRBD2. The CDR3 is 16 residues long. Germline CDR1 reads MGHRA; CDR2 reads YSYEKL. Trimming at V came to 2 bases and at J to 5 bases, leaving 10 bases not matched to a gene. CDR3 in amino acids: CASSQRRAGDKETQYF. The CDR3 DNA reads as TGCGCCAGCAGCCAAAGAAGAGCGGGAGATAAGGAGACCCAGTACTTC.

Only one count was recorded for this clone. The rearrangement uses TRBV5-4 and TRBJ1-2; D gene uncertain. From germline, CDR1 is SGHNT and CDR2 YYREEE (reference sequence). This CDR3 is 15 amino acids long. V was cut by 0 bases and J by 4 bases, with 13 bases left in between. CDR3 loop: CASSLAGMPVYGYTF. For the CDR3, the DNA is TGTGCCAGCAGCTTGGCCGGGATGCCAGTCTATGGCTACACCTTC.

The chain carries TRBV11-3 and TRBJ1-5, with 8 bases identical to TRBD1. The germline CDR1 and CDR2 sequences are SGHNT and YENEEA. The CDR3 runs to 14 residues. The V gene end was trimmed by 5 bases and the J gene end by 4 bases; junction bases not matched to a gene: 4. This chain's CDR3 is CASSDRGVNQPQHF. Written as DNA, the CDR3 is TGTGCCAGCAGCGACAGGGGTGTAAATCAGCCCCAGCATTTT. The variable domain in full, with the rest retrieved from reference TRBV11-3 and TRBJ1-5, is EAGVVQSPRYKIIEKKQPVAFWCNPISGHNTLYWYLQNLGQGPELLIRYENEEAVDDSQLPKDRFSAERLKGVDSTLKIQPAELGDSAVYLCASSDRGVNQPQHFGDGTRLSIL.

This clone was seen just once. This chain joins TRBV15 and TRBJ2-3; 11 positions match TRBD1. The CDR3 spans 14 residues. V was pared by 6 bases and J by 6 bases, with 5 bases of the junction left unmatched. Germline V gives CDR1 LNHNV, CDR2 YYDKDF (reference sequence). This CDR3 is CATSRDRGADTQYF. CDR3 DNA sequence: TGTGCCACCAGTCGGGACAGGGGGGCGGATACGCAGTATTTT.

The CDR3 is CASSEGPKGNQPQHF. CDR3 sequence (DNA): TGTGCCAGCAGTGAAGGACCTAAGGGGAATCAGCCCCAGCATTTT. The chain recombines TRBV2 with TRBJ1-5, with D maybe TRBD1 (5 bases). CDR3 length equals 15 residues. CDR1 and CDR2 from the germline V gene are SNHLY and FYNNEI. Trimming left V 1 base short and J 4 bases short, with 11 bases between.

This clone appeared once. The chain is built from TRBV2 and TRBJ2-6, with a possible D match to TRBD2 (7 bases). The CDR3 length is 18 residues. The germline CDR1 and CDR2 sequences are SNHLY and FYNNEI. The V and J ends lost 6 bases and 1 base respectively, with 19 bases between them. The chain's CDR3 is CASRPGGPGPSGANVLTF. For the CDR3, the DNA is TGTGCCAGCAGGCCCGGGGGGCCGGGGCCTTCTGGGGCCAACGTCCTGACTTTC.

The genes are TRBV9 and TRBJ1-5; TRBD1 matches 10 bases. This CDR3 is 14 amino acids long. V shed 2 bases and J 9 bases; nucleotides not matched to a gene: 5. CDR1 and CDR2 (germline): SGDLS, YYNGEE. CDR3 amino acids: CASSVGDRGRPQHF. The CDR3 nucleotides are TGTGCCAGCAGCGTGGGGGACAGGGGACGGCCCCAGCATTTT. Using reference TRBV9 and TRBJ1-5 for the parts outside the CDR3, the full variable domain is DSGVTQTPKHLITATGQRVTLRCSPRSGDLSVYWYQQSLDQGLQFLIQYYNGEERAKGNILERFSAQQFPDLHSELNLSSLELGDSALYFCASSVGDRGRPQHFGDGTRLSIL.

This chain joins TRBV25-1 and TRBJ2-2; D uncertain. This CDR3 has 12 amino acids. CDR1 is MGHDK and CDR2 is SYGVNS in the germline V gene. V gave up 8 bases and J gave up 2 bases, with 6 bases separating them. In nucleotides, the CDR3 is TGTGCCAGCTGGGATAACACCGGGGAGCTGTTTTTT. This codes for CASWDNTGELFF. Variable domain in full (rest from reference TRBV25-1 and TRBJ2-2): EADIYQTPRYLVIGTGKKITLECSQTMGHDKMYWYQQDPGMELHLIHYSYGVNSTEKGDLSSESTVSRIRTEHFPLTLESARPSHTSQYLCASWDNTGELFFGEGSRLTVL.

J is TRBJ1-1 and V is TRBV19, with 7 bases that match TRBD1. This CDR3 spans 13 amino acids. Germline CDR1 reads LNHDA; CDR2 reads SQIVND (reference sequence). Trimming removed 10 bases from V and 1 base from J; junction bases left unmatched: 6. The CDR3 reads CATRDSQNTEAFF. CDR3 bases: TGTGCCACCAGGGACAGCCAGAACACTGAAGCTTTCTTT.

This chain uses TRBV7-9 with TRBJ2-1; D tentatively reads TRBD1 or TRBD2 (5 bases each). The CDR3 loop spans 16 amino acids. With 1 base removed from V and 10 bases from J, the gap between germline ends came to 20 bases. The V gene's germline CDR1 is SEHNR and CDR2 FQNEAQ (reference sequence). CDR3 in amino acids: CASSLGGPSLEAEQFF. The CDR3, as DNA: TGTGCCAGCAGCTTAGGGGGCCCCTCTCTGGAGGCCGAGCAGTTCTTC.